These 20 T cell receptor beta chains were sequenced from one sample in a study of regulatory T cells in long-lasting Graves disease. Documented time point: persistent/refractory GD, antithyroid drugs over 5 years with positive TRAb. Preparation of the TCR library used RNA extracted from PBMCs. TCR beta libraries were built with iRepertoire HTBI primers and Arm-PCR of CDR3 regions. TCRdb used MiXCR to reprocess the multiplex PCR reads, holding one entry per CDR3 protein. The sample lists about half a million distinct CDR3 sequences; about 20% were seen once. The sample in question was peripheral blood mononuclear cells (PBMCs), obtained when the disease was refractory, from a patient treated with antithyroid drugs. The receptor source for this set is a female donor with Graves disease.

This clonotype was counted many times. The chain employs TRBV7-2 and TRBJ2-7; D remains ambiguous. The length of the CDR3 is 15 residues. CDR1 is SGHTA, CDR2 FQGNSA, per germline. Trimming took 3 bases from V and 1 from J, leaving 13 bases between them. CDR3 region: CASSFLATGSYEQYF. CDR3 nucleotide sequence: TGTGCCAGCAGCTTCCTCGCAACTGGGTCCTACGAGCAGTACTTC.

J is TRBJ1-1 and V is TRBV25-1; 9 nucleotides match TRBD1. The V gene's germline CDR1 is MGHDK and CDR2 SYGVNS. J gave up 3 bases and V 6 bases, and 5 bases lay outside the gene matches. The CDR3 sequence is 14 residues long. CDR3 coding DNA: TGTGCCAGCAGGGGACAGGGTGTGGACACTGAAGCTTTCTTT. It specifies CASRGQGVDTEAFF.

This clonotype was seen at least ten times. The chain joins TRBV29-1 to TRBJ2-5; 8 bases fit TRBD2. After removal of 0 bases from V and 0 bases from J, the junction contained 9 bases not matched to a gene. CDR1 is SQVTM, CDR2 ANQGSEA, per germline. The CDR3 sequence is 17 residues long. CDR3 residues: CSVEDEASGFYQETQYF. In nucleotides, the CDR3 is TGCAGCGTTGAAGACGAGGCTAGCGGGTTCTACCAAGAGACCCAGTACTTC.

This chain connects TRBV5-1 to TRBJ1-4; tentative D call: TRBD1 (6 bases). Trimming stripped 4 bases from V and 7 bases from J, with 14 bases between. This CDR3 is 14 amino acids long. Germline values: CDR1 SGHRS, CDR2 YFSETQ. CDR3 in DNA: TGCGCCAGCAGCCCTCAAGGACAGTCTGAAAAACTGTTTTTT. This gives the protein CASSPQGQSEKLFF.

Many counts were recorded for this clonotype. At one of its ends the junction is not consistent with the germline gene, which may arise from a read error. The rearrangement joins TRBV7-2 to TRBJ2-5, with D maybe TRBD1 (5 bases). Germline V CDR1 and CDR2: SGHTA, FQGNSA. The CDR3 is made up of 13 amino acids. For the CDR3, the DNA is TGTGCCAGCAGCTTAGGCCTACAGGTTCAAGGGGCTTTC. Its protein is CASSLGLQVQGAF.

In its sample, this clonotype was seen many times. The genes are TRBV2 and TRBJ1-2; 7 bases line up with TRBD1. This CDR3 is 15 amino acids long. The germline gives CDR1 SNHLY, CDR2 FYNNEI. V gave up 9 bases and J gave up 3 bases; unmatched junction bases: 13. The DNA for the CDR3 is TGTGCCAGTGGGGGACAGAGCCGTAGCGACTATGGCTACACCTTC. Protein: CASGGQSRSDYGYTF.

The chain couples TRBV12-3 or TRBV12-4 to TRBJ2-5, with D possibly TRBD1 on 6 matching bases. The V end lost 5 bases, the J end lost 1 base, and 14 bases lay between the germline ends. The CDR3 length is 15 residues. The CDR3 bases are TGTGCCAGCAGTAGCCGGGACACAGGCCAAGAGACCCAGTACTTC. This codes for CASSSRDTGQETQYF.

This clonotype occurred many times. The chain links TRBV20-1 to TRBJ2-7, with D maybe TRBD2 (6 bases). This CDR3 region has 15 residues. Trimming pared 0 bases from V and 7 bases from J, leaving 19 bases between. The germline gives CDR1 DFQATT, CDR2 SNEGSKA (reference sequence). The chain's CDR3 is CSARDLGAGASEQYF. Here the CDR3 DNA reads TGCAGTGCTAGAGATCTCGGAGCGGGTGCTTCAGAGCAGTACTTC.

This clonotype showed up many times. The rearrangement joins TRBV28 to TRBJ1-4; 8 bases agree with TRBD1. This CDR3 is 13 amino acids long. With 8 bases clipped from V and 7 bases from J, the junction kept 6 bases outside the gene matches. Germline V lookup: CDR1 MDHEN, CDR2 SYDVKM. CDR3: CASRRGRAEKLFF. The DNA for the CDR3 is TGTGCCAGCCGCAGGGGGCGAGCTGAAAAACTGTTTTTT. The complete variable domain, with remaining parts taken from reference TRBV28 and TRBJ1-4, reads DVKVTQSSRYLVKRTGEKVFLECVQDMDHENMFWYRQDPGLGLRLIYFSYDVKMKEKGDIPEGYSVSREKKERFSLILESASTNQTSMYLCASRRGRAEKLFFGSGTQLSVL.

This clonotype came up many times. The chain couples TRBV30 to TRBJ1-1; D ambiguous. The CDR3 extends over 13 amino acids. The germline V gene has CDR1 GTSNPN and CDR2 SVGIG (reference sequence). Trimming removed 0 bases from V and 4 bases from J, with 9 bases in between. This CDR3 is CAWSVMEGTEAFF. The CDR3 bases are TGTGCCTGGAGTGTGATGGAGGGCACTGAAGCTTTCTTT. Full variable domain (outside the CDR3, taken from reference TRBV30 and TRBJ1-1): SQTIHQWPATLVQPVGSPLSLECTVEGTSNPNLYWYRQAAGRGLQLLFYSVGIGQISSEVPQNLSASRPQDRQFILSSKKLLLSDSGFYLCAWSVMEGTEAFFGQGTRLTVV.

This clonotype was found a few times. The rearrangement uses TRBV24-1 and TRBJ1-2; D not certain. CDR1 is KGHDR, CDR2 SFDVKD, per germline. This CDR3 region has 15 residues. V was shortened by 0 bases and J by 8 bases, with 15 bases between the two germline ends. In nucleotides, the CDR3 is TGTGCCACCAGTGATTTGCGGTCTGGTAATGAGGGCTACACCTTC. Translation gives CATSDLRSGNEGYTF.

The chain carries TRBV10-3 and TRBJ1-2, with 8 bases identical to TRBD1. Germline trimming cut 7 bases from V and 7 bases from J; bases unmatched to any gene: 8. Germline V lookup: CDR1 ENHRY, CDR2 SYGVKD. The CDR3 is made up of 13 amino acids. The CDR3 DNA follows: TGTGCCATCACCCCCGGACAGGGCGGTGGCTACACCTTC. Protein: CAITPGQGGGYTF.

This clonotype was picked up many times. The chain links TRBV6-1 to TRBJ1-5; the D gene is possibly TRBD1 (5 bases). The CDR3 consists of 13 residues. V gave up 4 bases and J gave up 4 bases, with 8 bases separating them. CDR1 and CDR2 (germline): MNHNS, SASEGT. The CDR3 nucleotides read TGTGCCAGCAGTGTACAGGAAAATCAGCCCCAGCATTTT. Protein sequence: CASSVQENQPQHF.

There are many counts of this clonotype. This sequence joins TRBV5-1 and TRBJ2-7, with D possibly called TRBD1 or TRBD2 (5 bases each). V shed 4 bases and J shed 2 bases, with 13 bases lying between them. In germline, CDR1 is SGHRS, CDR2 YFSETQ. This CDR3 region has 14 residues. CDR3 sequence (DNA): TGCGCCAGCAGCCGACGGGACGGAACCTACGAGCAGTACTTC. Its protein is CASSRRDGTYEQYF.

This clonotype was recorded only once. A much larger clone sits a single nucleotide away, making a read error possible. The chain combines TRBV11-1 with TRBJ1-2, with TRBD1 as a possible D gene (6 bases). CDR3 length: 16 residues. Germline values: CDR1 SGHAT, CDR2 FQDESV (reference sequence). V was pared by 4 bases and J by 5 bases, with 20 bases between. CDR3 sequence reads: CASSSEWTELGYGYTF. The CDR3 region has the DNA TGTGCCAGCAGCTCGGAATGGACAGAGCTGGGATATGGCTACACCTTC.

The chain uses TRBV5-1 and TRBJ2-5; no clear D gene. V was clipped by 1 base and J by 1 base, with 14 bases between them. This CDR3 is built from 16 residues. In germline, CDR1 is SGHRS, CDR2 YFSETQ. CDR3 DNA sequence: TGCGCCAGCAGCTTGTCCGGCAGCCCGATCCAAGAGACCCAGTACTTC. This sequence encodes CASSLSGSPIQETQYF.

In its sample, this clonotype was seen a few times. The chain links TRBV6-5 to TRBJ1-6; D unresolved. V dropped 2 bases and J dropped 10 bases, with 6 bases sitting between them. The CDR3 is 12 residues long. CDR1 is MNHEY, CDR2 SVGAGI, per germline. The CDR3 spells CASSYRWSPLHF. The CDR3 coding sequence is TGTGCCAGCAGTTACCGATGGTCACCCCTCCACTTT.

This clonotype was picked up many times. The CDR3 loop reads CASRDRSTGELFF. The CDR3 coding sequence is TGTGCCAGCAGGGACAGGTCCACCGGGGAGCTGTTTTTT. This sequence joins TRBV2 and TRBJ2-2, with 7 bases matching TRBD1. The CDR3 consists of 13 residues. Germline lookup yields CDR1 SNHLY and CDR2 FYNNEI. The V gene end was trimmed by 6 bases and the J gene end by 4 bases; junction bases not matched to a gene: 2.

This clonotype was observed at least ten times. The rearrangement joins TRBV6-1 to TRBJ2-2; TRBD2 might be the D (6 bases). This CDR3 comprises 16 residues. V was pared by 5 bases and J by 1 base, with 14 bases between. Germline CDR1 reads MNHNS; CDR2 reads SASEGT. The CDR3 DNA is TGTGCCAGCAGTCCCCCGGGACTTCTGAACACCGGGGAGCTGTTTTTT. Translating gives CASSPPGLLNTGELFF.

The chain uses TRBV11-2 and TRBJ2-2; tentative D call: TRBD1 (6 bases). Trimming cost V 2 bases and J 3 bases, with 13 bases left between them. This CDR3 comprises 16 residues. Germline CDR1 is SGHAT and CDR2 is FQNNGV. The CDR3 sequence: CASSLSSGVYTGELFF. CDR3 bases: TGTGCCAGCAGCTTATCCTCAGGGGTCTACACCGGGGAGCTGTTTTTT.